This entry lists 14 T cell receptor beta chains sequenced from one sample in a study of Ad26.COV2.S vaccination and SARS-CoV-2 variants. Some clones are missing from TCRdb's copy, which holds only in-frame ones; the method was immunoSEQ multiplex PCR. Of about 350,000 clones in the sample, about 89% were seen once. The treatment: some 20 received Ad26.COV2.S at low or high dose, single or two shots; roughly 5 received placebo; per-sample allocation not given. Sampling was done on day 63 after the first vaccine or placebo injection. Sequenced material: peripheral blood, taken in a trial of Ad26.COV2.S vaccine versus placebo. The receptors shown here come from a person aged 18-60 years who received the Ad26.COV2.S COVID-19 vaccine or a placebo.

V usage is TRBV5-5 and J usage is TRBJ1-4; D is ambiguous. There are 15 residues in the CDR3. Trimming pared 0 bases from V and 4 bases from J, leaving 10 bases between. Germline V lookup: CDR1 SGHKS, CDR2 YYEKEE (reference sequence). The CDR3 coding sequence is TGTGCCAGCAGCTTGGGACCCCAGGTTAATGAAAAACTGTTTTTT. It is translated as CASSLGPQVNEKLFF.

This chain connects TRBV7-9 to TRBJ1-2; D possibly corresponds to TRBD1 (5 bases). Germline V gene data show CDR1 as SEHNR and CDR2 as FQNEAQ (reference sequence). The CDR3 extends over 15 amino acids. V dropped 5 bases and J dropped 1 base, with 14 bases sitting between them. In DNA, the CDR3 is TGTGCCAGCAGCATGGGACTGACCAATAACTATGGCTACACCTTC. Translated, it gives CASSMGLTNNYGYTF.

The CDR3 DNA sequence: TGTGCCAGCAGCCCGGCTTCGGGTTACGAGCAGTACTTC. Its protein product is CASSPASGYEQYF. The chain employs TRBV3-1 (or the pseudogene TRBV3-2) and TRBJ2-7; no firm D call. CDR3 length equals 13 residues. Germline V gives CDR1 LGHDT, CDR2 YNNKEL (reference sequence). V was pared by 4 bases and J by 4 bases, with 11 bases between.

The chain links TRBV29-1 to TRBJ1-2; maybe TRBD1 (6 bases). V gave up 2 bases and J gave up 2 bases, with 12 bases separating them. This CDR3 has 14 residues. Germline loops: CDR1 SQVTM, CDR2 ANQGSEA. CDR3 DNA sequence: TGCAGCGTTGAATCTCGGGACAAAAACTATGGCTACACCTTC. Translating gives CSVESRDKNYGYTF. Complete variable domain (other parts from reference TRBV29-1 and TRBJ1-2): SAVISQKPSRDICQRGTSLTIQCQVDSQVTMMFWYRQQPGQSLTLIATANQGSEATYESGFVIDKFPISRPNLTFSTLTVSNMSPEDSSIYLCSVESRDKNYGYTFGSGTRLTVV.

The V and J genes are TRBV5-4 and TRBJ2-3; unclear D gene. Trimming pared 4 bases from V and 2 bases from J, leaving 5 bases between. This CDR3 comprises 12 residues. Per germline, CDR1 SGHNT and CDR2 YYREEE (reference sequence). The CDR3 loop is CASSSDTDTQYF. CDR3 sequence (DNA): TGTGCCAGCAGCAGTGACACAGATACGCAGTATTTT.

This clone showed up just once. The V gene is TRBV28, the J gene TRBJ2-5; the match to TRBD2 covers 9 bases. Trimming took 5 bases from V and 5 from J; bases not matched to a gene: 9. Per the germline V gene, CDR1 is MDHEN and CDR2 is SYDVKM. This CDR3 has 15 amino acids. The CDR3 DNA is TGTGCCAGCAGTGTTAGCGGGAGCAGTGGGGAGACCCAGTACTTC. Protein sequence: CASSVSGSSGETQYF. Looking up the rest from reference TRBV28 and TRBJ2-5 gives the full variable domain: DVKVTQSSRYLVKRTGEKVFLECVQDMDHENMFWYRQDPGLGLRLIYFSYDVKMKEKGDIPEGYSVSREKKERFSLILESASTNQTSMYLCASSVSGSSGETQYFGPGTRLLVL.

Here the CDR3 DNA reads TGTGCCACCAGTGATTCGAGGGCGGACCATCCCTCTATCAACTATGGCTACACCTTC. Its translation: CATSDSRADHPSINYGYTF. The J gene is TRBJ1-2, the V gene TRBV24-1; no clear D. Looked up from germline, CDR1 is KGHDR and CDR2 is SFDVKD. Trimming pared 2 bases from V and 2 bases from J, leaving 23 bases between. This CDR3 region has 19 residues.

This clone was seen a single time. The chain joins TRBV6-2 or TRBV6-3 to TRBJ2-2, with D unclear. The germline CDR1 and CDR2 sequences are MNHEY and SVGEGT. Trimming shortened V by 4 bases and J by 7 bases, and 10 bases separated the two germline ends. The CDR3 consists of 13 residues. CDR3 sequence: CASSSTLGGELFF. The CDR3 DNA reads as TGTGCCAGCAGTTCCACGCTAGGCGGGGAGCTGTTTTTT.

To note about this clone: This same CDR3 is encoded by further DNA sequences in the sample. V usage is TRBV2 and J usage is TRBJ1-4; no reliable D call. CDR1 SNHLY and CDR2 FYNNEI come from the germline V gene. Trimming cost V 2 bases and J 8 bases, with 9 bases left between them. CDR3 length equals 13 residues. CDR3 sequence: CASSETKEEKLFF. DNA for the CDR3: TGTGCCAGCAGTGAAACTAAAGAAGAAAAACTGTTTTTT.

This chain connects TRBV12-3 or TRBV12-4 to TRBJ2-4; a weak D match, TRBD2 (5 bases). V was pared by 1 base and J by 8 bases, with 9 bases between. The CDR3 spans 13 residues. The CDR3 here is CASSLGQEDIQYF. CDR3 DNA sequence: TGTGCCAGCAGTTTAGGGCAGGAGGACATTCAGTACTTC.

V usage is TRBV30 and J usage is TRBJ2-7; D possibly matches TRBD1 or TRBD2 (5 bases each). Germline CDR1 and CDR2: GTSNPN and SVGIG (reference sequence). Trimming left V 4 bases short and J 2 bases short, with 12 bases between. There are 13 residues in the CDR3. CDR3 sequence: CAWTSGRTYEQYF. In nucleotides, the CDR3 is TGTGCCTGGACCTCGGGACGGACCTACGAGCAGTACTTC.

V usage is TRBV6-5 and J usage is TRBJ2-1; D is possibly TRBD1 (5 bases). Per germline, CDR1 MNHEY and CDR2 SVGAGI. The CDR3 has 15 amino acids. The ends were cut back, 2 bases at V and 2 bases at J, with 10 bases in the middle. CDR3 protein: CASSYKGEAYNEQFF. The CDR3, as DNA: TGTGCCAGCAGTTACAAAGGGGAAGCCTACAATGAGCAGTTCTTC.

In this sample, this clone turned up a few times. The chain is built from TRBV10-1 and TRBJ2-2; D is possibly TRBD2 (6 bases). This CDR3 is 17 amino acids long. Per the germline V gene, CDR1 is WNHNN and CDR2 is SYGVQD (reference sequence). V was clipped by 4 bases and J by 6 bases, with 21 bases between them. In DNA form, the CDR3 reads TGCGCCAGCAGTGCCCGACTAGTCGGGAAGGAGGCCGGGGAGCTGTTTTTT. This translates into CASSARLVGKEAGELFF.

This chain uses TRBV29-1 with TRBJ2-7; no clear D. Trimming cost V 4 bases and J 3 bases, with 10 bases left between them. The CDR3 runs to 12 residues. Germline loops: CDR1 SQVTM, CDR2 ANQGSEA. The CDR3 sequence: CSVGNSNYEQYF. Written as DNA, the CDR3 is TGCAGCGTTGGGAACAGTAACTACGAGCAGTACTTC.